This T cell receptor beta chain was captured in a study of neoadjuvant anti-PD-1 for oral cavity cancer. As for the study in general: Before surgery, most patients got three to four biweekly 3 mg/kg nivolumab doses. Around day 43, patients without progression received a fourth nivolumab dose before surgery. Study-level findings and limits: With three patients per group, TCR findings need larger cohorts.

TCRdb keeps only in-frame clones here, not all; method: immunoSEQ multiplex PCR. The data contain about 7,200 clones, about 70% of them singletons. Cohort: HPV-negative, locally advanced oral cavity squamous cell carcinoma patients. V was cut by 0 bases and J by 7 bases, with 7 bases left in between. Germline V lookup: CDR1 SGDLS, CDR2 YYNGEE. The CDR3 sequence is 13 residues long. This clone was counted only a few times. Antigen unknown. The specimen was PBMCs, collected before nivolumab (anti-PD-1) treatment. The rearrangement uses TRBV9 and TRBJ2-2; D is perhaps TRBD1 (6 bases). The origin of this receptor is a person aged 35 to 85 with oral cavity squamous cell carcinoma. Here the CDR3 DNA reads TGTGCCAGCAGCGTAGGGGGGCTCGGGGAGCTGTTTTTT. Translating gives CASSVGGLGELFF.